The sequence of this T cell receptor beta chain was determined in a study of cytomegalovirus exposure and HLA in healthy donors. CDR3 length: 15 residues. CDR1 and CDR2 (germline): LNHDA, SQIVND (reference sequence). V trimming: 8 bases; J trimming: 6 bases; junction bases outside the gene matches: 9. 60 Vbeta and 13 Jbeta primers were used in PCR. TCRdb keeps only in-frame clones here, not all; method: immunoSEQ multiplex PCR. The sample lists around 200,000 clones; around four fifths were seen once. The chain carries TRBV19 and TRBJ1-6; TRBD1 aligns across 8 bases. This receptor was obtained from a female donor in good health and CMV-seronegative. Sequencing was performed on PBMCs. The CDR3 bases are TGTGCCAGTCTACCCGACAGGGGTGGTAATTCACCCCTCCACTTT. This codes for CASLPDRGGNSPLHF.